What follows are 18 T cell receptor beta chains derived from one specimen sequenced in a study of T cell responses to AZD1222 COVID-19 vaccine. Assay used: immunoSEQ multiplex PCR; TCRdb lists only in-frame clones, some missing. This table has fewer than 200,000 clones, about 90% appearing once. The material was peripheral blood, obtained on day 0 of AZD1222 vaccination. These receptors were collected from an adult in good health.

CDR3 DNA: TGTGCCAGCACCCGTTATGGGCAAGAGACCCAGTACTTC. Its translation is CASTRYGQETQYF. This sequence joins TRBV28 and TRBJ2-5, with unresolved D. V was trimmed by 7 bases and J by 2 bases, leaving 11 bases between them. In germline, CDR1 is MDHEN, CDR2 SYDVKM. The CDR3 runs to 13 residues.

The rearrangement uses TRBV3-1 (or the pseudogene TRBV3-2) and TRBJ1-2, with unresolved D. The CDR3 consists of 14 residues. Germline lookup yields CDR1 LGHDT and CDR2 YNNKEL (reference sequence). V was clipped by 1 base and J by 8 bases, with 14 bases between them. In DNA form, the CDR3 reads TGTGCCAGCAGCCAAGGCGGCCTGCCGAGCGGCTACACCTTC. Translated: CASSQGGLPSGYTF.

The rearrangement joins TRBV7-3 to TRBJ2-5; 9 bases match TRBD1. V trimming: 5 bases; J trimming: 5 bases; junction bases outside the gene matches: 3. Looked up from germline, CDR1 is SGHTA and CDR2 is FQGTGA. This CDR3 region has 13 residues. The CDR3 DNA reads TGTGCCAGCAGCAAAGGACAGGGGGAGACCCAGTACTTC. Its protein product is CASSKGQGETQYF.

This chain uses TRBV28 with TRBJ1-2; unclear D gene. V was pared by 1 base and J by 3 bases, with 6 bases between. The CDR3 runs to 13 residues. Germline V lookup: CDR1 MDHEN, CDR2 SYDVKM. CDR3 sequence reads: CASSLSGYYGYTF. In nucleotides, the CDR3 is TGTGCCAGCAGTTTATCCGGATACTATGGCTACACCTTC.

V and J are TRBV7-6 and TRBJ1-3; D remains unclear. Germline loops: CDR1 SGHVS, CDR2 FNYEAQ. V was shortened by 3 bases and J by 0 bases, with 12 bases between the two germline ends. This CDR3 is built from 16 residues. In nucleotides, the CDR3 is TGTGCCAGCAGCTTGGAAGTTGGTCCCTCTGGAAACACCATATATTTT. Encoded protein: CASSLEVGPSGNTIYF.

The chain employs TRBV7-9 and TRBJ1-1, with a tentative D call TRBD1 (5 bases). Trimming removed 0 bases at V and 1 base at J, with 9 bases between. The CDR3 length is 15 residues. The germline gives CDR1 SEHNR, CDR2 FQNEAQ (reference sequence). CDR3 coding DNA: TGTGCCAGCAGCTTAGCTAGGGGAGCGAACACTGAAGCTTTCTTT. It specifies CASSLARGANTEAFF.

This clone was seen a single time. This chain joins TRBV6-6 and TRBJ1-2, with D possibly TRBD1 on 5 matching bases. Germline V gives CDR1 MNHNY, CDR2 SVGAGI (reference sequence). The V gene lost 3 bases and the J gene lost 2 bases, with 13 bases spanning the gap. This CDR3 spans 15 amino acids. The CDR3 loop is CASSYPSGDNYGYTF. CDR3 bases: TGTGCCAGCAGTTATCCTTCCGGGGACAACTATGGCTACACCTTC.

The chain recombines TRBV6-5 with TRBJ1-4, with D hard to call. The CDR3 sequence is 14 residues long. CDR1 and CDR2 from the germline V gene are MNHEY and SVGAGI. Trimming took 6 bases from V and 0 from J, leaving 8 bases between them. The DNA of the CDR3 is TGTGCCAGCAGCTTCGCTGCAACTAATGAAAAACTGTTTTTT. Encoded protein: CASSFAATNEKLFF.

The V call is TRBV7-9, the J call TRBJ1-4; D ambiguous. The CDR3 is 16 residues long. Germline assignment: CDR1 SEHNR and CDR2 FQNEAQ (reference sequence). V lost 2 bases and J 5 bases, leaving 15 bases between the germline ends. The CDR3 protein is CASSLPGSGRNEKLFF. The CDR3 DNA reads TGTGCCAGCAGCTTACCCGGTAGCGGACGCAATGAAAAACTGTTTTTT.

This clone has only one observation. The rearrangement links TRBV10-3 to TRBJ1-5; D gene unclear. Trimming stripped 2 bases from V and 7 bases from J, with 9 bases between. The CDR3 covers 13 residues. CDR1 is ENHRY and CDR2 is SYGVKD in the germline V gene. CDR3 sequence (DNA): TGTGCCATCAGTGAGGGGGTTAACCAGCCCCAGCATTTT. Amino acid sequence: CAISEGVNQPQHF.

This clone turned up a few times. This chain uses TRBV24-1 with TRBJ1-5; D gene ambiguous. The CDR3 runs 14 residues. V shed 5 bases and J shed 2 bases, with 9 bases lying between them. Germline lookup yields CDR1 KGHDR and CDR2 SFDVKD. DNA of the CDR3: TGTGCCACCAGTGGGTCGGGAGGCAATCAGCCCCAGCATTTT. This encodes CATSGSGGNQPQHF.

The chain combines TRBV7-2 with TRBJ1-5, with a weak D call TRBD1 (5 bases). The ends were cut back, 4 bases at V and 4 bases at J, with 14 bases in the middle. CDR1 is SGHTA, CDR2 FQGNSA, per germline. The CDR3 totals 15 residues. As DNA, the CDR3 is TGTGCCAGCAGCTACCAGGGAAGGGCGAATCAGCCCCAGCATTTT. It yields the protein CASSYQGRANQPQHF.

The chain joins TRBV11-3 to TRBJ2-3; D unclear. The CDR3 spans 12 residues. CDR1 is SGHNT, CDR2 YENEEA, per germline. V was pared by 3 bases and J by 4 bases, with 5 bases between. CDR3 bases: TGTGCCAGCAGCTTTGCGTCAGATACGCAGTATTTT. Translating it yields CASSFASDTQYF.

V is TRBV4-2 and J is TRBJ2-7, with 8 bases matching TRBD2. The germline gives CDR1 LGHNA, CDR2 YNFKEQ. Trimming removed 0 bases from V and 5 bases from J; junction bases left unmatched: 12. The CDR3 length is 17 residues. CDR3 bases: TGTGCCAGCAGCCAAGATAGGTCGGGAGGGAGGGGTAACGAGCAGTACTTC. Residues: CASSQDRSGGRGNEQYF.

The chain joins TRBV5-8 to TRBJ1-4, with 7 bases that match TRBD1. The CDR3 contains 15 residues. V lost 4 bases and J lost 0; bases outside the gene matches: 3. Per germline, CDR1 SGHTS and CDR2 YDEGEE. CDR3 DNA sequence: TGTGCCAGCAGCGTGGGACAGACAACTAATGAAAAACTGTTTTTT. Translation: CASSVGQTTNEKLFF.

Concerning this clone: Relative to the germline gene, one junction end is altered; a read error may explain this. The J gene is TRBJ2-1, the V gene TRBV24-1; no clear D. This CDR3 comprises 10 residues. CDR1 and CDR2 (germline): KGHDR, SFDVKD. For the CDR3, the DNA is TGTGCCACCAGTGAACCGAAAAGGGTCTTC. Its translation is CATSEPKRVF.

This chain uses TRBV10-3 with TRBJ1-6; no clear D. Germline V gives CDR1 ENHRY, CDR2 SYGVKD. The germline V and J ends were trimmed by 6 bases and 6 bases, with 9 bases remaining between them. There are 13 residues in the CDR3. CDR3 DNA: TGTGCCATCAGGGGAGGGCCTAATTCACCCCTCCACTTT. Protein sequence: CAIRGGPNSPLHF.

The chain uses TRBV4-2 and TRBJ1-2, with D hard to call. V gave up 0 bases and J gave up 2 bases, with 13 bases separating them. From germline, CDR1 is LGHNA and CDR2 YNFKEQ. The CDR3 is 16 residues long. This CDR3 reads CASSQEVGSLNYGYTF. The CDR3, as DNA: TGTGCCAGCAGCCAAGAAGTCGGGAGTTTGAACTATGGCTACACCTTC.